The 10 T cell receptor beta chains below were found in one sample sequenced in a study of blood T cell repertoires in COVID-19. The assay was immunoSEQ multiplex PCR, and TCRdb's table has in-frame clones only and misses some. This table has 100,000 to 120,000 clones, approximately 79% appearing once. The specimen sequenced was peripheral blood. The receptors stem from a woman aged 80 or older with active or convalescent COVID-19.

V usage is TRBV5-6 and J usage is TRBJ2-7; the D gene is possibly TRBD2 (6 bases). Trimming took 0 bases from V and 2 from J, leaving 15 bases between them. Germline CDR1 SGHDT, CDR2 YYEEEE. The CDR3 extends over 16 amino acids. The CDR3 sequence: CASSLVIRSSAYEQYF. CDR3 nucleotides: TGTGCCAGCAGCTTGGTAATAAGGTCTAGCGCCTACGAGCAGTACTTC.

The CDR3 sequence: CAWSVGRVNSPLHF. For the CDR3, the DNA is TGTGCCTGGAGTGTGGGGAGGGTAAATTCACCCCTCCACTTT. The chain employs TRBV30 and TRBJ1-6; the D is unclear. The ends were cut back, 0 bases at V and 7 bases at J, with 10 bases in the middle. The germline V gene encodes CDR1 GTSNPN and CDR2 SVGIG (reference sequence). The CDR3 consists of 14 residues. Full variable domain (rest looked up from reference TRBV30 and TRBJ1-6): SQTIHQWPATLVQPVGSPLSLECTVEGTSNPNLYWYRQAAGRGLQLLFYSVGIGQISSEVPQNLSASRPQDRQFILSSKKLLLSDSGFYLCAWSVGRVNSPLHFGNGTRLTVT.

This clone occurred once. The gene calls are TRBV5-1 and TRBJ1-4; D is uncertain. Between the trimmed V and J ends, which lost 0 bases and 4 bases, there was a span of 7 bases. The CDR3 loop spans 14 amino acids. Germline V gives CDR1 SGHRS, CDR2 YFSETQ. CDR3 in amino acids: CASSLDGNNEKLFF. In DNA, the CDR3 is TGCGCCAGCAGCTTGGACGGTAATAATGAAAAACTGTTTTTT.

This clone was counted between two and nine times. This chain uses TRBV18 with TRBJ1-2; tentatively, D is TRBD1 (5 bases). The CDR3 runs 15 residues. Germline V gene sequence: CDR1 KGHSH, CDR2 LQKENI. Trimming cost V 3 bases and J 4 bases, with 15 bases left between them. CDR3 in amino acids: CASSPLTQGTYGYTF. The CDR3 bases are TGTGCCAGCTCACCCCTAACCCAGGGCACCTATGGCTACACCTTC.

This rearrangement joins TRBV9 to TRBJ2-3; 7 nucleotides match TRBD1. Losses at the gene ends were 3 bases for V and 13 bases for J; bases not matched to a gene: 11. This CDR3 comprises 13 residues. Germline V gives CDR1 SGDLS, CDR2 YYNGEE. The DNA for the CDR3 is TGTGCCAGCAGCGCCACAGACAGGGCAAGGGAGTATTTT. It yields the protein CASSATDRAREYF.

This sequence joins TRBV15 and TRBJ1-2; tentatively, D is TRBD1 (5 bases). CDR3 length: 17 residues. Per germline, CDR1 LNHNV and CDR2 YYDKDF (reference sequence). V was pared by 1 base and J by 1 base, with 16 bases between. The DNA for the CDR3 is TGTGCCACCAGCAGAGGGCCCCCGGAGGGGAATAACTATGGCTACACCTTC. Translated: CATSRGPPEGNNYGYTF.

Here the CDR3 reads CASSYSGNNEQFF. CDR3 sequence (DNA): TGTGCCAGCAGTTATTCCGGGAACAATGAGCAGTTCTTC. J is TRBJ2-1 and V is TRBV6-5; D is possibly TRBD2 (5 bases). V lost 3 bases and J 5 bases, leaving 8 bases between the germline ends. Germline CDR1 is MNHEY and CDR2 is SVGAGI. CDR3 length: 13 amino acids.

The chain joins TRBV5-6 to TRBJ2-7; 9 nucleotides line up with TRBD2. The trim removed 6 bases at V and 0 bases at J, leaving 7 bases unmatched. Germline V CDR1 and CDR2: SGHDT, YYEEEE. The CDR3 spans 15 residues. The CDR3 DNA sequence: TGTGCCAGCACCGAACTAGCGGGTGTCTCCTACGAGCAGTACTTC. Protein: CASTELAGVSYEQYF.

This clone was detected a few times. This chain joins TRBV2 and TRBJ1-6; D may be TRBD1 (5 bases). With 2 bases removed from V and 6 bases from J, the gap between germline ends came to 8 bases. The length of the CDR3 is 14 residues. The germline gives CDR1 SNHLY, CDR2 FYNNEI. The CDR3 DNA sequence: TGTGCCAGCAGTGAACAGGGCGGTAATTCACCCCTCCACTTT. The encoded protein is CASSEQGGNSPLHF.

This chain joins TRBV25-1 and TRBJ1-1; weak D call: TRBD1 (5 bases). CDR1 is MGHDK, CDR2 SYGVNS, per germline. CDR3 size: 13 residues. V was cut by 6 bases and J by 4 bases, with 12 bases left in between. DNA for the CDR3: TGTGCCAGCAGCATCACCGGGGGCACTGAAGCTTTCTTT. It is translated as CASSITGGTEAFF.